This TCR beta chain comes out of a study of blood T cells in healthy people across ages. Through a sample-barcoded 5' primer and a J-beta primer mix, a second PCR was run for about 6 to 11 cycles. The template-switch adaptor was a 5' adaptor with 12 random nucleotides. It tagged each cDNA molecule. From each sample, at least 2.5 million paired-end reads containing CDR3 were obtained. One entry per CDR3 protein, called by TCRdb with MiXCR from the 5' RACE reads. The repertoire has hundreds of thousands of distinct CDR3 sequences, 29% of them found once; the top ten carry roughly 17%. For this clonotype: Its target is unknown. Since a much larger clone is just one base distant, this may be a read error.

Every participating donor contributed around 9.5 milliliters of peripheral blood through a draw. Germline lookup yields CDR1 SGDLS and CDR2 YYNGEE. CDR3 length: 18 residues. Study-wide findings and caveats: The long-lived group displayed more naive CD4+ cells, plus higher diversity, than the aged donors did.

This TCR was recovered from a woman older than 75 in good health. The sample was blood. The chain combines TRBV9 with TRBJ2-7; TRBD2 agrees at 9 bases. TRBJ2-5 explains the end of the DNA better; the J call may be wrong. CDR3 bases: TGTGCCAGCAGCCTCTACCCCGTTAGCGGGGGCCCTGGGGAGACCCAGTACTTC. Amino acids: CASSLYPVSGGPGETQYF.